This TCR beta chain was recovered during a study of CD8 T cells in ankylosing spondylitis. The V gene's germline CDR1 is SGHDT and CDR2 YYEEEE. The CDR3 sequence is 15 residues long. Trimming left V 8 bases short and J 0 bases short, with 15 bases between. Each CDR3 protein is one row after TCRdb ran MiXCR on the 5' RACE reads. The sample includes about 340,000 distinct CDR3 sequences, roughly 14% of them seen just once. The chain employs TRBV5-6 and TRBJ2-1; either TRBD1 or TRBD2 may supply D (5 bases each). The origin of this receptor is a male donor with ankylosing spondylitis or in good health (not recorded which). The specimen sequenced was blood, either unsorted or a sorted T cell fraction (not recorded which). CDR3 residues: CARGSGLRSYNEQFF. The CDR3 DNA reads as TGTGCCAGGGGCTCGGGGCTCCGCTCCTACAATGAGCAGTTCTTC.